This T cell receptor (beta chain) came from a study of chemoradiotherapy in HPV16-positive cancers. This clone was seen once. The antigen is undetermined. This table comes from immunoSEQ multiplex PCR, and its TCRdb copy is limited to in-frame clones, with some not included. The sample contains about 10,000 clones, about 82% of which appear only once. Trimming stripped 2 bases from V and 1 base from J, with 16 bases between. The CDR3 sequence is 16 residues long. Germline V gene sequence: CDR1 GTSNPN, CDR2 SVGIG (reference sequence). Study-level results: HPV-responsive T-cell expansion during chemoradiotherapy was linked to improved recurrence-free survival in HPV16-positive patients.

This TCR was recovered from a human donor with HPV-associated anogenital cancer. The chain has TRBV30 and TRBJ2-3; the D gene is possibly TRBD2 (5 bases). Sequences were derived from blood, sampled from a patient who underwent chemoradiotherapy. The CDR3 sequence: CAWSREGGFGTDTQYF. The DNA of the CDR3 is TGTGCCTGGAGTCGCGAGGGTGGGTTTGGCACAGATACGCAGTATTTT.